Listed here are 4 T cell receptor beta chains from one sample, sequenced in a study of T cells in Graves' hyperthyroidism and ophthalmopathy. Regions amplified from RNA transcripts were the TCR beta CDR3 regions. A first-round RT-PCR of the TCR CDR3 used the HTBI primer set. In TCRdb, the multiplex PCR reads were re-called with MiXCR into one record per CDR3 protein. This sample yields 400,000 or so distinct CDR3 sequences, of which around 15% are seen a single time; around 20% belongs to the top ten. Source material: blood. Receptor source: a woman in her fifties or sixties with Graves' ophthalmopathy.

J is TRBJ2-6 and V is TRBV27, with unresolved D. CDR3 length equals 13 residues. Germline V gene data show CDR1 as MNHEY and CDR2 as SMNVEV (reference sequence). V was clipped by 5 bases and J by 3 bases, with 5 bases between them. Here the CDR3 DNA reads TGTGCCAGCAGTCCCCTTGGGGCCAACGTCCTGACTTTC. It specifies CASSPLGANVLTF.

In this sample, this clonotype turned up a few times. This chain links TRBV5-1 with TRBJ2-5; maybe TRBD1 (5 bases). V lost 3 bases, J lost 2 bases, and 17 bases lay in between. Germline V CDR1 and CDR2: SGHRS, YFSETQ. CDR3 length: 16 residues. The CDR3 loop reads CASSWGPARSQETQYF. The CDR3 coding sequence is TGCGCCAGCAGCTGGGGCCCTGCCCGGTCACAAGAGACCCAGTACTTC.

This clonotype showed up many times. V and J are TRBV6-2 or TRBV6-3 and TRBJ2-1; 9 nucleotides align to TRBD2. This CDR3 has 15 amino acids. CDR1 is MNHEY and CDR2 is SVGEGT in the germline V gene. V lost 2 bases and J lost 3; bases outside the gene matches: 2. CDR3 coding DNA: TGTGCCAGCAGTTACAGTAGCGGGAGCTACAATGAGCAGTTCTTC. Amino acid sequence: CASSYSSGSYNEQFF.

The chain employs TRBV9 and TRBJ2-1; 7 positions match TRBD1. V gave up 3 bases and J gave up 5 bases; unmatched junction bases: 8. This CDR3 is built from 15 residues. The germline gives CDR1 SGDLS, CDR2 YYNGEE. The CDR3 DNA reads as TGTGCCAGCAGCGGGGGTCGGGACAGCCACAATGAGCAGTTCTTC. Its protein is CASSGGRDSHNEQFF.